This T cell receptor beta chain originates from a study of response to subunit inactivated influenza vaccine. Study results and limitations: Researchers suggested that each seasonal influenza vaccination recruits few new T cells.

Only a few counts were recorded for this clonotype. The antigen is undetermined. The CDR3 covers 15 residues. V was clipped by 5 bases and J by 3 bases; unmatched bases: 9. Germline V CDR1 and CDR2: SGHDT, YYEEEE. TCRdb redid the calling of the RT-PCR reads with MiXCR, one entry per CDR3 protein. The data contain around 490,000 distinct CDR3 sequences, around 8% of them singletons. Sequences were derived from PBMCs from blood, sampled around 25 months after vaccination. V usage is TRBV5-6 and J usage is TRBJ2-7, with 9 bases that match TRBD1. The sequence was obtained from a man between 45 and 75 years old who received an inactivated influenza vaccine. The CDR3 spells CASRDTGTGFYEQYF. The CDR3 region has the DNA TGTGCCAGCAGAGATACCGGGACAGGGTTCTACGAGCAGTACTTC.